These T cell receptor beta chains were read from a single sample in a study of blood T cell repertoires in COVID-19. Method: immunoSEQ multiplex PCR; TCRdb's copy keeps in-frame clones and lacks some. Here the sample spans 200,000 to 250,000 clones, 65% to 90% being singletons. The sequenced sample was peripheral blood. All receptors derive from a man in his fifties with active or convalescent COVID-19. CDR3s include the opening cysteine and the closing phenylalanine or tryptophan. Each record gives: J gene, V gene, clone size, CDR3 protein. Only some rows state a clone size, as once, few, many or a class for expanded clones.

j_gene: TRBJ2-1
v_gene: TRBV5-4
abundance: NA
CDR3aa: CASSFAGGPPYNEQFF

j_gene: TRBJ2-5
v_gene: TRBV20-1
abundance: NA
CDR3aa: CSASNRVQETQYF

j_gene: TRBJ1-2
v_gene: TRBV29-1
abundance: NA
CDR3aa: CSVDDRAYYGYTF

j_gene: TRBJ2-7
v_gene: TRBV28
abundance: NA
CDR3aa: CASRQPSPGTSGRGYEQYF

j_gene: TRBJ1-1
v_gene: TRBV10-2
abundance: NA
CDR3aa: CASSEQVLAEAFF

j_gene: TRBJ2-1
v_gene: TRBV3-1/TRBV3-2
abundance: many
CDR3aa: CASSQLLAGGSEQFF

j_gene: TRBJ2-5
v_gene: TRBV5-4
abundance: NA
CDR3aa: CASSLSAETQYF

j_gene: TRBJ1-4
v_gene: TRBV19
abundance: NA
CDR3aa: CASTGAANEKLFF

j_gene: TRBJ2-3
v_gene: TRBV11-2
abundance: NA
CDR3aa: CASSLGQGVGTQYF

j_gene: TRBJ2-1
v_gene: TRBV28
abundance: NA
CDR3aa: CASSLSLTGYEQFF

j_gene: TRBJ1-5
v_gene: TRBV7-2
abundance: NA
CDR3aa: CASSRGSGHNQPQHF

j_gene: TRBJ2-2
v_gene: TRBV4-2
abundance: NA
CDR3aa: CASSHRGGGTGELFF

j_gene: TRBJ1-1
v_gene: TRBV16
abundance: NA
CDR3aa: CASSPQSGNTEAFF

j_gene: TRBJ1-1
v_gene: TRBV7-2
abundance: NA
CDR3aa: CASSFGEDTEAFF

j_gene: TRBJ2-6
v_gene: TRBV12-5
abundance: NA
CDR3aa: CASGQTGTGGSGANVLTF

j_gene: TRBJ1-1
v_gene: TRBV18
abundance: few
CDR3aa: CASSPALTGGTEAFF

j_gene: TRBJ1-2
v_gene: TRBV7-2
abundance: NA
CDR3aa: CASITTPGGVGFTF

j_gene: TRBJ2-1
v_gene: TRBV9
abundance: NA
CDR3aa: CASSVGTGFNEQFF

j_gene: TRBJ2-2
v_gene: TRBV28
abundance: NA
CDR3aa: CASSTYGGTSGTTGELFF

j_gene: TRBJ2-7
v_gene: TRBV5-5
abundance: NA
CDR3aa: CASSLRGYEQYF

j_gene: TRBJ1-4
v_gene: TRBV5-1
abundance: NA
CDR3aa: CASSSSGTTNEKLFF

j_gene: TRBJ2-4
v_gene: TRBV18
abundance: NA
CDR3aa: CASSPIHPGSVQYF

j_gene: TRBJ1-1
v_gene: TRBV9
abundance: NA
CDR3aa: CASSVGVRDTEAFF

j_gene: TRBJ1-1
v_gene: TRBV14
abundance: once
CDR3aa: CASSQLDRMNTEAFF

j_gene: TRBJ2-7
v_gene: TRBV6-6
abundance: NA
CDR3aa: CASSRRTGGEYEQYF

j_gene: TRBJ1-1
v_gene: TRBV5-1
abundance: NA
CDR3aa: CASSFDRGTTEAFF

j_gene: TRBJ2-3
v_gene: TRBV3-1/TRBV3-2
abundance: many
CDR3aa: CASSQVKLAGGGDTQYF

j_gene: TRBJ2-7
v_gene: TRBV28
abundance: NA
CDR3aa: CASSSEPSSSYEQYF

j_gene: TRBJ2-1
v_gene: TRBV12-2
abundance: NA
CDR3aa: CASRLAIGGDEQFF

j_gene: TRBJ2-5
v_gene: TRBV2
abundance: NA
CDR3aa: CASSDMGGGVGETQYF

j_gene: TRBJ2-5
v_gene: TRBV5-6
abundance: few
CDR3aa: CASSFSVGVQETQYF

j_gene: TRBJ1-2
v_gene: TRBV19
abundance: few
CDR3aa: CASNQANGANYGYTF

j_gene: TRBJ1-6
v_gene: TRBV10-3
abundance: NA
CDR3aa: CATASGGGNSPLHF

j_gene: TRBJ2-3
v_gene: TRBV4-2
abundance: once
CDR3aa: CASSHYSTDTQYF

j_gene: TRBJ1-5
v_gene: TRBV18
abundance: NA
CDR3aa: CASSPQGDSNQPQHF

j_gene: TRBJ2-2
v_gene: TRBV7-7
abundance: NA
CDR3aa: CASSPSRTGELFF

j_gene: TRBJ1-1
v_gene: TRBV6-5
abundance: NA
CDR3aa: CASNDYRGRAEAFF

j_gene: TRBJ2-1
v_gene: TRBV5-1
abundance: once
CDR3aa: CASSAGSPYNEQFF

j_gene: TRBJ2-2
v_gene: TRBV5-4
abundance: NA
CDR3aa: CASSLSPGQATGELFF

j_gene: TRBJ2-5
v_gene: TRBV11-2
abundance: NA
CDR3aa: CASSYGTAQETQYF

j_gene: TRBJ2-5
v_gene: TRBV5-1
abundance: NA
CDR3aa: CASSVDGEETQYF

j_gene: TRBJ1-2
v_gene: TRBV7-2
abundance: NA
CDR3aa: CASMKGGGHGYTF

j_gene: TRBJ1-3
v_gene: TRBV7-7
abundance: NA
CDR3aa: CASSLVFGRPSGNTIYF

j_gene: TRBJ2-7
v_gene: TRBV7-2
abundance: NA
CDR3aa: CASSLEQGSYEQYF

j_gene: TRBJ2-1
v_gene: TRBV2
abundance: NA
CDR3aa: CASSLDRGSYNEQFF

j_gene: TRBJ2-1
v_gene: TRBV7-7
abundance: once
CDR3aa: CASSLVPSRRLNEQFF

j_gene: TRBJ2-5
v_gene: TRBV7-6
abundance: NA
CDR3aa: CASALQETQYF